Here is one TCR beta chain with its context. Its specificity is unknown. Prepared libraries of TCR beta cDNA carried unique molecular identifiers. Roughly 450,000 cDNA molecules came from about 1 to 10 million T cells. TCRdb recomputed calls from the PCR reads with MiXCR, one row per CDR3 protein. The data show about 820,000 distinct CDR3 sequences, approximately 53% seen once. Per germline, CDR1 DFQATT and CDR2 SNEGSKA (reference sequence). The length of the CDR3 is 16 residues. The V and J ends lost 0 bases and 0 bases respectively, with 15 bases between them. These data are taken from a study of post-analysis software for immune sequencing data. As for the study in general: Relapsing-remitting, secondary progressive and progressive-relapsing forms made up the multiple sclerosis disease courses. Overall study results and limits: Those samples that were prepared in the same batch co-clustered strongly by F measure. The study found TRBV5-6, TRBV5-1 and TRBV20-1 among roughly 5 TRBV segments more frequent in patients than controls. The normalized Chao1 diversity of multiple sclerosis patients was significantly lower than that of controls.

The receptor's source is a girl between 10 and 17 years old with multiple sclerosis. The chain joins TRBV20-1 to TRBJ2-7; D uncertain. Input material: blood. CDR3 region: CSAREGLTKYSYEQYF. CDR3 DNA: TGCAGTGCTAGAGAAGGGCTAACGAAATACTCCTACGAGCAGTACTTC.